This TCR beta chain is drawn from a study of blood T cells in healthy people across ages. With V trimmed by 4 bases and J by 4 bases, 8 bases remained unmatched. The CDR3 is 16 residues long. From germline, CDR1 is SGDLS and CDR2 YYNGEE. Next came a second PCR, run for about 7 to 12 cycles, which used a sample-barcoded 5' primer along with a J-beta primer mix. TCRdb processed the 5' RACE reads anew with MiXCR; each CDR3 protein has one entry. The sample comprises 850,000 or so distinct CDR3 sequences, 25% to 30% of which are singletons, and 17% rests with the top ten. The chain joins TRBV9 to TRBJ2-3, with 11 bases that match TRBD2. The TCR was taken from a woman over 75 in good health. The sequenced material came from blood. CDR3 sequence: CASSFSGGAFADTQYF. CDR3 in DNA: TGTGCCAGCAGCTTTAGCGGGGGGGCCTTCGCAGATACGCAGTATTTT.